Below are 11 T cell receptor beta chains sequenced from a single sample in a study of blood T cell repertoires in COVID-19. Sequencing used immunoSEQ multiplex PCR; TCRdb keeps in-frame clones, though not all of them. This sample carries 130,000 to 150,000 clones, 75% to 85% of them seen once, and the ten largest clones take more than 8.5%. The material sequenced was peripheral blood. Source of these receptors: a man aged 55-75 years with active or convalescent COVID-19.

The CDR3: CASSLEDQGAFGNTIYF. As DNA, the CDR3 is TGCGCCAGCAGCCTGGAGGACCAGGGGGCATTTGGAAACACCATATATTTT. The rearrangement uses TRBV4-3 and TRBJ1-3; 8 bases align to TRBD1. Germline CDR1 is LGHNA and CDR2 is YSLEER. This CDR3 comprises 17 residues. The J segment lost 3 bases and the V segment lost 4 bases, leaving 11 bases of the junction unmatched.

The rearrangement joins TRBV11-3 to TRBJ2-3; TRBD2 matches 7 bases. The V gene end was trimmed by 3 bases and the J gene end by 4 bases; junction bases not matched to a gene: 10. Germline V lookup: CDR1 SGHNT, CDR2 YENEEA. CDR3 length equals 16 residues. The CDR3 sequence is CASSFYGGSGADTQYF. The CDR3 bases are TGTGCCAGCAGCTTCTATGGCGGGAGTGGCGCAGATACGCAGTATTTT.

CDR3 coding DNA: TGTGCCAGCAGCTTAATATCGTACACTGAAGCTTTCTTT. Encoded protein: CASSLISYTEAFF. The chain employs TRBV11-2 and TRBJ1-1; D is ambiguous. Trimming cost V 2 bases and J 3 bases, with 7 bases left between them. The CDR3 is made up of 13 amino acids. Per germline, CDR1 SGHAT and CDR2 FQNNGV.

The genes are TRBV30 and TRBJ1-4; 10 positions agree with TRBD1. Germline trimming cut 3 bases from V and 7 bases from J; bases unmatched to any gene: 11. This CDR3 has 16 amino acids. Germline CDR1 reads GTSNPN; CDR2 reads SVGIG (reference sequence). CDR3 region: CAWRGKGTGVLEKLFF. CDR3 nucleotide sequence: TGTGCCTGGAGGGGAAAAGGGACAGGGGTCCTTGAAAAACTGTTTTTT.

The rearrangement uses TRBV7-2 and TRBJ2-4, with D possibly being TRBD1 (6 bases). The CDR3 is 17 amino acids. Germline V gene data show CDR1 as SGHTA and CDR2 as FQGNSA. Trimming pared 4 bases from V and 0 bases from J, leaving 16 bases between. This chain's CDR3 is CASSSRDTVLAKNIQYF. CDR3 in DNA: TGTGCCAGCAGCTCTCGGGACACCGTACTAGCCAAAAACATTCAGTACTTC.

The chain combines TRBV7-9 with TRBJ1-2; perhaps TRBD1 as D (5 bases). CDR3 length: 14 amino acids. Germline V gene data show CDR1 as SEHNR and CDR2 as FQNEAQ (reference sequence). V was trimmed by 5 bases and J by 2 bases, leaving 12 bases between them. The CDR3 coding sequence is TGTGCCAGCAGCCTTAGCGGGGGGAACTATGGCTACACCTTC. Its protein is CASSLSGGNYGYTF.

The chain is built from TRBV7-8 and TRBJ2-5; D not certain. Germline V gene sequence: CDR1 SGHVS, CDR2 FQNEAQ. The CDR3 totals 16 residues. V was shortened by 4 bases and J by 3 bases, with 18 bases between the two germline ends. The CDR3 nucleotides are TGTGCCAGCAGCTCAATCCGGTTTAGCTCCAAAGAGACCCAGTACTTC. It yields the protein CASSSIRFSSKETQYF.

The CDR3 sequence: CASSVDQGGNGYTF. The CDR3 region has the DNA TGTGCCAGCAGCGTGGATCAAGGAGGGAATGGCTACACCTTC. The V call is TRBV9, the J call TRBJ1-2; D not certain. The V gene's germline CDR1 is SGDLS and CDR2 YYNGEE. V shed 2 bases and J shed 6 bases, with 14 bases lying between them. The CDR3 has 14 amino acids.

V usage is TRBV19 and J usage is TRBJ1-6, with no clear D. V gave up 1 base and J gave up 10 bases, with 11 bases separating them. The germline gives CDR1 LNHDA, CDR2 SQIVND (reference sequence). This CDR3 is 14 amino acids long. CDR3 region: CASSIGLALSPLHF. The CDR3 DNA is TGTGCCAGTAGTATAGGTCTTGCTCTATCACCCCTCCACTTT. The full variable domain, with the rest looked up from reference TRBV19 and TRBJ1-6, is DGGITQSPKYLFRKEGQNVTLSCEQNLNHDAMYWYRQDPGQGLRLIYYSQIVNDFQKGDIAEGYSVSREKKESFPLTVTSAQKNPTAFYLCASSIGLALSPLHFGNGTRLTVT.

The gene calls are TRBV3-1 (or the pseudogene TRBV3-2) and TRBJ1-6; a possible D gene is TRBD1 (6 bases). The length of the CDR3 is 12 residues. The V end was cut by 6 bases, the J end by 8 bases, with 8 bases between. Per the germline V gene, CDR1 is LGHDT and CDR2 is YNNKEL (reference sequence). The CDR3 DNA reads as TGTGCCAGCAGTCGGACAGATTCACCCCTCCACTTT. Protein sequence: CASSRTDSPLHF.

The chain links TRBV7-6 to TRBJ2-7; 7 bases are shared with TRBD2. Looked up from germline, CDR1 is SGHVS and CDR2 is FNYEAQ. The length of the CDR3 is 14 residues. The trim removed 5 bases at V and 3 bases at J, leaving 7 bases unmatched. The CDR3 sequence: CASSQSGEGYEQYF. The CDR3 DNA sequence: TGTGCCAGCAGCCAAAGCGGGGAAGGCTACGAGCAGTACTTC.